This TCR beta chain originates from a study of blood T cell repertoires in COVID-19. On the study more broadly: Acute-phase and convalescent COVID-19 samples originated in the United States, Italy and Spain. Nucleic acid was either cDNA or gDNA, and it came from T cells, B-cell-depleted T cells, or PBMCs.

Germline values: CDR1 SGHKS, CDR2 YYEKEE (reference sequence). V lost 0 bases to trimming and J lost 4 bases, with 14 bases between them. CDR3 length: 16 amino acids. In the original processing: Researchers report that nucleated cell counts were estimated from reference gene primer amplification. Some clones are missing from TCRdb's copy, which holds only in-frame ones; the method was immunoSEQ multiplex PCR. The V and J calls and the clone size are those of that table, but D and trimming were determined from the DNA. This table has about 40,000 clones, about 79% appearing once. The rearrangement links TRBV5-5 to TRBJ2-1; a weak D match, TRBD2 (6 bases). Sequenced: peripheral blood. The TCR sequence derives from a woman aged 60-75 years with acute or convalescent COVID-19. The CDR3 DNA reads TGTGCCAGCAGCTTGGTCTCTAGCGCTAAATACAATGAGCAGTTCTTC. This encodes CASSLVSSAKYNEQFF.